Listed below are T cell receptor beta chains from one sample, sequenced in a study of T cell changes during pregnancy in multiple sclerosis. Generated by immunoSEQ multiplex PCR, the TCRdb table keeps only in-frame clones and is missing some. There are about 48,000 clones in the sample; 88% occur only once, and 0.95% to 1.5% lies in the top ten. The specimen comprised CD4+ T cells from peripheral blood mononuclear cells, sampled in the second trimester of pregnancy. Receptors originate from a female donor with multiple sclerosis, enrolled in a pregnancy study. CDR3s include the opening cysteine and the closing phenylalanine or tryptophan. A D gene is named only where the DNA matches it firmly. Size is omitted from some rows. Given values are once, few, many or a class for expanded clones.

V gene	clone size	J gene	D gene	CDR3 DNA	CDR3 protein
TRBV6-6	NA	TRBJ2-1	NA	TGTGCCAGCAGTTATAGGGGTACCTACAATGAGCAGTTCTTC	CASSYRGTYNEQFF
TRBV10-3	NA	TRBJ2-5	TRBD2	TGTGCCGTACAATTGGCGGGAGAAGAGACCCAGTACTTC	CAVQLAGEETQYF
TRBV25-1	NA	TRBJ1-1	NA	TGTGCCAGCAGTGAGGGGAGGAAGAGAACTGAAGCTTTCTTT	CASSEGRKRTEAFF
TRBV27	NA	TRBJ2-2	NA	TGTGCCAGCAGTTTAGTTCGGGCCGGGGAGCTGTTTTTT	CASSLVRAGELFF
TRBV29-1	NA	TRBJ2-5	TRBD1	TGCAGCGTCGCTATGGGGGGACAGGGGGTAGGGGAGACCCAGTACTTC	CSVAMGGQGVGETQYF
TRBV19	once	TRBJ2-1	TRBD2	TGTGCCAGTAGTATTTATGGCGGGAGGGCCGGGGATGAGCAGTTCTTC	CASSIYGGRAGDEQFF
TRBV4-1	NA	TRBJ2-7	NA	TGCGCCAGCAGCCAAGAATTCCCGACTAGAAGCGAGCAGTACTTC	CASSQEFPTRSEQYF
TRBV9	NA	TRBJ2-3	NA	TGTGCCAGCAGCGGACGGACTTACAATACGCAGTATTTT	CASSGRTYNTQYF
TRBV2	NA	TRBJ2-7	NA	TGTGCCAGCAGTGAGGGCAGGGGCAAATTAAGGGACGAGCAGTACTTC	CASSEGRGKLRDEQYF
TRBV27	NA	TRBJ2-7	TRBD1	TGTGCCAGCAGCCCCGCAGGGGGCGCGGGTGAGCAGTACTTC	CASSPAGGAGEQYF
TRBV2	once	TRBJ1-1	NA	TGTGCCAGCAATCCCCTTTGGGGGGGGAGCACTGAAGCTTTCTTT	CASNPLWGGSTEAFF
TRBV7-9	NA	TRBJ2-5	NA	TGTGCCAGCAGCTTTGCGGGCCAAGAGACCCAGTACTTC	CASSFAGQETQYF
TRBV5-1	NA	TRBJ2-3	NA	TGCGCCAGCAGCCTCACCCCCAGTCCAGATACGCAGTATTTT	CASSLTPSPDTQYF
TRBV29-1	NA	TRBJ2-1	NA	TGCAGCCTCTTACTGTACAATGAGCAGTTCTTC	CSLLLYNEQFF
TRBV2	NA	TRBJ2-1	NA	TGTGCCAGCCGGGGCGGGGAGATCTACAATGAGCAGTTCTTC	CASRGGEIYNEQFF
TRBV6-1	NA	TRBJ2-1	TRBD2	TGTGCAGCGGGAGGGAGGTACAATGAGCAGTTCTTC	CAAGGRYNEQFF
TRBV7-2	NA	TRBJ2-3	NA	TGTGCCAGCAGCCACCGCGGCGAGCCGTATACGCAGTATTTT	CASSHRGEPYTQYF
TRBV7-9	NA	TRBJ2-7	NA	TGTGCCAGCAGCCCCCGGGGGGCCACCTACGAGCAGTACTTC	CASSPRGATYEQYF
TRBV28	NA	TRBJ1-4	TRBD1	TGTGCCAGCAGTTACCAGACAGGGCTACTGTTTTTT	CASSYQTGLLFF
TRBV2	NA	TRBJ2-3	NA	TGTGCCAGCAGTGTTTCTGGAGGGGGCACAGATACGCAGTATTTT	CASSVSGGGTDTQYF